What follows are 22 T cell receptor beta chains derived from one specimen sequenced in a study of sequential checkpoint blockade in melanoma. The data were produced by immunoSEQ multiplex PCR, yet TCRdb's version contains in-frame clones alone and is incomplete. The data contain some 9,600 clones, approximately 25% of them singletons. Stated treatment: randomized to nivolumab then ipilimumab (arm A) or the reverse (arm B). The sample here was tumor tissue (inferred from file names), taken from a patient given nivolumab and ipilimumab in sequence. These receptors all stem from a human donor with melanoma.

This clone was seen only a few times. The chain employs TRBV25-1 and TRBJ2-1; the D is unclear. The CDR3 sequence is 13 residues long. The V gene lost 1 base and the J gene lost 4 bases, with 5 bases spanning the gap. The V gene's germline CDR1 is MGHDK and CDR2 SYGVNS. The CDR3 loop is CASSESVYNEQFF. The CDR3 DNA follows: TGTGCCAGCAGTGAATCGGTATACAATGAGCAGTTCTTC.

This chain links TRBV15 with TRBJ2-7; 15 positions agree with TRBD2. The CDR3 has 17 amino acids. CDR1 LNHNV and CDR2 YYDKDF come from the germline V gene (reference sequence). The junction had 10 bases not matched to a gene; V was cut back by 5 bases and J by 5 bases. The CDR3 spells CATSSPWTSGRVHEQYF. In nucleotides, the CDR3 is TGTGCCACCAGCTCCCCTTGGACTAGCGGGAGGGTCCACGAGCAGTACTTC.

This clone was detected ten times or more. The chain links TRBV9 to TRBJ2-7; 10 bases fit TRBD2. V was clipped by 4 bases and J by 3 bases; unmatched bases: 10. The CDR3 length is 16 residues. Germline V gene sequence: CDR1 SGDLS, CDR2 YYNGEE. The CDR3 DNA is TGTGCCAGCAGCCCGCTAGCGGGAGCCGACCTCTACGAGCAGTACTTC. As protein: CASSPLAGADLYEQYF.

The CDR3 coding sequence is TGTGCCAGCAGCCAAGGCGGGGCTCCCTACAATGAGCAGTTCTTC. Translating it yields CASSQGGAPYNEQFF. V usage is TRBV14 and J usage is TRBJ2-1; tentative D call: TRBD2 (6 bases). Germline V gene lookup returns CDR1 SGHDN and CDR2 FVKESK. Deletions cut 1 base from V and 2 bases from J, with 9 bases between. The CDR3 is made up of 15 amino acids.

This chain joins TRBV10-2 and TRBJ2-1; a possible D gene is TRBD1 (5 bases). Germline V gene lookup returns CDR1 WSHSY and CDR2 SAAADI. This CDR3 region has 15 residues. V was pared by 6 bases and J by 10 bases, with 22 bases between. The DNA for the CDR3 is TGCGCCAGCAGCGCAACCGCTCACGCCCCAGGGGAGCAGTTCTTC. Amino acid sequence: CASSATAHAPGEQFF.

CDR3: CASSQEPDTQYF. The CDR3 DNA reads TGTGCCAGCAGCCAAGAACCAGATACGCAGTATTTT. The J gene is TRBJ2-3, the V gene TRBV9; no firm D call. Germline-derived CDR1 and CDR2 are SGDLS and YYNGEE. The CDR3 consists of 12 residues. V lost 4 bases and J 4 bases, leaving 7 bases between the germline ends.

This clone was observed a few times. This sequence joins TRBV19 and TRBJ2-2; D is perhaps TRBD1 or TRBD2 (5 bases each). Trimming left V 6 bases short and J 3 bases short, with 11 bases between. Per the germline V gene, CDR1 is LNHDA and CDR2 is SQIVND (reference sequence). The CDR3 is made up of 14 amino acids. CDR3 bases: TGTGCCAGTAGCCCGAGGGGACACACCGGGGAGCTGTTTTTT. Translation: CASSPRGHTGELFF.

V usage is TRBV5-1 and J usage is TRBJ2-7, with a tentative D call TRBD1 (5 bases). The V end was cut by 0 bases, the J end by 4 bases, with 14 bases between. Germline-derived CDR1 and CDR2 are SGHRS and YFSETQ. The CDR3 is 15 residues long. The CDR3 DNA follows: TGCGCCAGCAGCTTGGAGGGGCGTGGTGGGTACGAGCAGTACTTC. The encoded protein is CASSLEGRGGYEQYF.

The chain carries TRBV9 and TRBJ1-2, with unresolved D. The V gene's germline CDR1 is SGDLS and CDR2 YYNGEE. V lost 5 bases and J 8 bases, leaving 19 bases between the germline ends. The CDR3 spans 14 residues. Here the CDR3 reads CASSFLRSSMGYTF. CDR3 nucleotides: TGTGCCAGCAGTTTCCTCAGGAGTTCTATGGGCTACACCTTC.

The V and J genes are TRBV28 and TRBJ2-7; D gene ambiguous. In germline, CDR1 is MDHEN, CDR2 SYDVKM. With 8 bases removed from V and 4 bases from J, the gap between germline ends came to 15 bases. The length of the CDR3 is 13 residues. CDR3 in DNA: TGTGCCAGCGGATCGGGTCCCCTTTACGAGCAGTACTTC. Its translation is CASGSGPLYEQYF.

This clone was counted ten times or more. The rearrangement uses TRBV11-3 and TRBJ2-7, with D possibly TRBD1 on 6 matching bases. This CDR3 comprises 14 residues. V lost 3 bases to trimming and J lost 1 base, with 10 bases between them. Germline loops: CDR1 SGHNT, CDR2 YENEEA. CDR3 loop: CASSLKGQSYEQYF. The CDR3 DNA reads TGTGCCAGCAGCTTGAAGGGACAATCCTACGAGCAGTACTTC.

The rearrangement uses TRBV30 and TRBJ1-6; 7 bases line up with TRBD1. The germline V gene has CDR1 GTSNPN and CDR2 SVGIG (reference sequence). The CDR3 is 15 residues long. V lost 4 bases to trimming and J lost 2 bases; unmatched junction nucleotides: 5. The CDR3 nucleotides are TGTGCCTGGATGAACAGGGGTACCTATAATTCACCCCTCCACTTT. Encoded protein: CAWMNRGTYNSPLHF.

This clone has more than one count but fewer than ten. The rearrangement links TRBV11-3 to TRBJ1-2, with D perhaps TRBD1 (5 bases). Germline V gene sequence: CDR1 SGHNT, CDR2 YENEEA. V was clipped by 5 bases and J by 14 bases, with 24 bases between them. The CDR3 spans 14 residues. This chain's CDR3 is CASSINPNIPGLTF. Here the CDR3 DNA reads TGTGCCAGCAGCATCAATCCGAACATTCCAGGGTTAACCTTC.

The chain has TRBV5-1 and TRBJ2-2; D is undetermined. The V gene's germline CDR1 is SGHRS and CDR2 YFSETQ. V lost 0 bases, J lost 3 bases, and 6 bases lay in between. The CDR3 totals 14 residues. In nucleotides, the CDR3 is TGCGCCAGCAGCTTGGGGGCCGACACCGGGGAGCTGTTTTTT. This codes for CASSLGADTGELFF.

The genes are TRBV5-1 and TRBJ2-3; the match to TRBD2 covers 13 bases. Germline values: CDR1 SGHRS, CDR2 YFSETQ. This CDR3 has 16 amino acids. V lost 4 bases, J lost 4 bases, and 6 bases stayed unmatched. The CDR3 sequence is CASSRGLAGEPDTQYF. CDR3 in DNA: TGCGCCAGCAGCAGAGGACTAGCGGGAGAGCCAGATACGCAGTATTTT.

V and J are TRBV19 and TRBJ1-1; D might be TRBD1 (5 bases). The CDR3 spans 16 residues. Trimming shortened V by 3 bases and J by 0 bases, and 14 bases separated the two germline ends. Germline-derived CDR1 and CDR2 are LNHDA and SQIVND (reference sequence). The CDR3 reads CASSIGAEGMNTEAFF. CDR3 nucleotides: TGTGCCAGTAGTATCGGGGCAGAGGGAATGAACACTGAAGCTTTCTTT.

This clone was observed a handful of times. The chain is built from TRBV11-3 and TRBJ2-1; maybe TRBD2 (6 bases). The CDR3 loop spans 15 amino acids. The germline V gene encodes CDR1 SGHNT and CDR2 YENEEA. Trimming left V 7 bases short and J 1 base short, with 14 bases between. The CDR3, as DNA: TGTGCCAGCACCGGAGGACTACCTTCCTACAATGAGCAGTTCTTC. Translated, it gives CASTGGLPSYNEQFF.

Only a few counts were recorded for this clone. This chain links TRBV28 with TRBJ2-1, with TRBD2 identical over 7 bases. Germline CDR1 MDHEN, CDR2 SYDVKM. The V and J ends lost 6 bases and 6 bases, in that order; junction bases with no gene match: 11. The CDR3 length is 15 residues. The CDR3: CASSHGGGFRNEQFF. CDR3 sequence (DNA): TGTGCCAGCAGCCACGGGGGAGGGTTCCGCAATGAGCAGTTCTTC.

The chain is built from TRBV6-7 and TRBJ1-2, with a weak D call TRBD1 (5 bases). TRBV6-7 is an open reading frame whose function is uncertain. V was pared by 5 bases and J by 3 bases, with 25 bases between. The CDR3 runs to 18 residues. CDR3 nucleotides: TGTGCCAGCAGTAAAGACCGGGACGCCCAACCTTGGGACTATGGCTACACCTTC. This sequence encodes CASSKDRDAQPWDYGYTF.

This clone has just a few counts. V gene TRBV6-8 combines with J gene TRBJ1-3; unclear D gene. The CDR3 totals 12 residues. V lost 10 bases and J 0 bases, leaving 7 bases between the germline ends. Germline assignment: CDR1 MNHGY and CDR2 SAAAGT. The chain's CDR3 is CATRGSGNTIYF. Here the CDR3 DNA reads TGTGCCACCCGGGGCTCTGGAAACACCATATATTTT.

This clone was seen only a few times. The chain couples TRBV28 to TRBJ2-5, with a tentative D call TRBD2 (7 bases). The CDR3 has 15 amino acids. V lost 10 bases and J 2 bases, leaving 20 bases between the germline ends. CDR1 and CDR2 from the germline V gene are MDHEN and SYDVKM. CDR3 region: CAIGGGGPLQETQYF. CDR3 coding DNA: TGTGCCATTGGGGGAGGGGGGCCCCTACAAGAGACCCAGTACTTC.

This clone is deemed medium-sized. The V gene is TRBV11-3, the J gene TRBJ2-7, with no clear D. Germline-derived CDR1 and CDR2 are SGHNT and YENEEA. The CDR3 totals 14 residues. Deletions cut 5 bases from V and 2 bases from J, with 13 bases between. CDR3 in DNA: TGTGCCAGCAGCCATTCGACTGAGACCTACGAGCAGTACTTC. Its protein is CASSHSTETYEQYF. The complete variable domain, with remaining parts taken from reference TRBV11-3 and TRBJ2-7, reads EAGVVQSPRYKIIEKKQPVAFWCNPISGHNTLYWYLQNLGQGPELLIRYENEEAVDDSQLPKDRFSAERLKGVDSTLKIQPAELGDSAVYLCASSHSTETYEQYFGPGTRLTVT.